The sequence of this TCR beta chain was determined in a study of blood T cells in healthy people across ages. Findings and limits, study-wide: Roughly linearly, TCR beta diversity per million T cells fell as age increased.

For every donor, a draw yielded roughly 9.3 milliliters of peripheral blood. There were at least 5.5 micrograms of total RNA extracted from every sample. This clonotype was found many times. Its antigen is unknown. With a J-beta primer mix and a sample-barcoded 5' primer, a second PCR ran 7 to 11 cycles. TCRdb re-called the 5' RACE reads through MiXCR, storing one row per CDR3 protein. The repertoire has roughly 680,000 distinct CDR3 sequences, approximately 49% of them found once; the top ten carry 30% to 35%. This receptor was identified in a woman between 55 and 75 years old in good health. The sequencing input was blood.

CDR3 amino acids: CASSNRGQITTNEKLFF. The CDR3 coding sequence is TGTGCCAGCAGCAATAGGGGACAGATCACAACTAATGAAAAACTGTTTTTT. J is TRBJ1-4 and V is TRBV21-1; TRBD1 reflects the table's D call only, with no check against the DNA. TRBV21-1 is flagged as a pseudogene. CDR3 length: 17 amino acids.